Listed below are T cell receptor beta chains from one sample, sequenced in a study of T-cell reconstitution after alpha-beta-depleted transplantation in children. From the PCR reads, TCRdb called clonotypes with MiXCR, one entry per CDR3 protein. The sample lists about 600,000 distinct CDR3 sequences, 10% to 15% occurring once. The sample in question was PBMCs, mostly from graft donor cells, obtained 360 days after TCRalphabeta/CD19-depleted stem cell transplant. Receptor source: a male patient aged 10 to 17 who had a stem cell transplant for acute myeloid leukemia, so the T cells may come from the graft donor. The CDR3 runs from the conserved cysteine through the conserved F or W. The D gene is left open where the match is weak. Not all rows give a size; the values are once, few, many and, for expanded clones, a class.

d_gene,j_gene,abundance,v_gene,CDR3nt,CDR3aa
TRBD2,TRBJ2-7,-,TRBV20-1,TGCAGTGCCCTTTTAAGCGGGAGCAACGAGCAGTACTTC,CSALLSGSNEQYF
TRBD2,TRBJ2-5,few,TRBV29-1,TGCAGCGTTGAACCGGCGGGAGGAGGAGAGACCCAGTACTTC,CSVEPAGGGETQYF
TRBD1,TRBJ2-7,-,TRBV6-2/TRBV6-3,TGTGCCAGCGGTAAGACAGGGGCCTACGAGCAGTACTTC,CASGKTGAYEQYF
-,TRBJ2-7,-,TRBV4-3,TGCGCCAGCAGCCAAGATTGGTTGGCCGGGAGAGGGTCCTACGAGCAGTACTTC,CASSQDWLAGRGSYEQYF
-,TRBJ1-2,many,TRBV20-1,TGCACCCCGATGCAGGGGTCTAACTATGGCTACACCTTC,CTPMQGSNYGYTF
TRBD2,TRBJ2-1,-,TRBV4-3,TGCGCCAGCAGCCAAGTCGGTCGCGGGGGGGCCGCCTACAATGAGCAGTTCTTC,CASSQVGRGGAAYNEQFF
-,TRBJ2-5,-,TRBV12-3/TRBV12-4,TGTGCCAGCAGTCCCGAGGCGTACCAAGAGACCCAGTACTTC,CASSPEAYQETQYF
-,TRBJ2-3,many,TRBV3-1,TGTGCCAGCAGCCCGATGTCTCGGAGTTTCACAGATACGCAGTATTTT,CASSPMSRSFTDTQYF
TRBD2,TRBJ2-6,-,TRBV20-1,TGCAGTGCTACAAACCCTGGCGGGAGGGACTCTGGGGCCAACGTCCTGACTTTC,CSATNPGGRDSGANVLTF
-,TRBJ2-1,many,TRBV29-1,TGCAGCGTTGAAGTCGTCATAGGAGGTGGCGATGAGCAGTTCTTC,CSVEVVIGGGDEQFF
TRBD1,TRBJ2-7,many,TRBV5-1,TGCGCCAGCAGCTTGGGCCCGGACAGGGTAATACCCTACGAGCAGTACTTC,CASSLGPDRVIPYEQYF
TRBD2,TRBJ2-5,-,TRBV29-1,TGCAGCGTTCTCTTTGAGAGACGACTAGCGGGCATCCAAGAGACCCAGTACTTC,CSVLFERRLAGIQETQYF
-,TRBJ2-3,many,TRBV25-1,TGTGCCAGCAGTGTAGGATTTAGCACAGATACGCAGTATTTT,CASSVGFSTDTQYF
-,TRBJ2-7,few,TRBV28,TGTGCCAGCAGTTTATGGAGGGCGTCGGACTTGTTTTACGAGCAGTACTTC,CASSLWRASDLFYEQYF
TRBD2,TRBJ2-7,-,TRBV25-1,TGTGCCAGCAGTGAATATCGGGGGGGAGGCGAGCAGTACTTC,CASSEYRGGGEQYF
-,TRBJ2-3,many,TRBV7-9,TGTGCCAGCAGCTTAGTCGCGGGTCTAGGCACAGATACGCAGTATTTT,CASSLVAGLGTDTQYF
-,TRBJ1-1,few,TRBV28,TGTGCCAGCAGTTTATGGGAGGGGCCTGAAGCTTTCTTT,CASSLWEGPEAFF